The clone carrying this T cell receptor (beta chain) was recorded a few times. Its antigen is unidentified. The sample originates from a study of identical twins. Broader study findings: Cord blood beta clonotypes present at high abundance carried fewer insertions; no such pattern appeared in memory repertoires.

Template switching, a step in the protocol, added a universal primer site, and cDNA carried unique molecular identifiers. TCRdb recomputed calls from the 5' RACE reads with MiXCR, one row per CDR3 protein. The profile shows under 250,000 distinct CDR3 sequences, roughly 9.4% of them singletons. This CDR3 has 13 amino acids. The V gene's germline CDR1 is DFQATT and CDR2 SNEGSKA (reference sequence). The V gene lost 3 bases and the J gene lost 0 bases, with 6 bases spanning the gap. The V and J genes are TRBV20-1 and TRBJ1-3; D is uncertain. The sequence was collected from a woman aged 18-29 years in good health. Sample: memory (CD45RO+) T cells sorted from blood. In DNA form, the CDR3 reads TGCAGTGCTAGTCGTGACTCTGGAAACACCATATATTTT. Translation: CSASRDSGNTIYF.